The 2 T cell receptor beta chains below were found in one sample sequenced in a study of blood T cell repertoires in COVID-19. Using immunoSEQ multiplex PCR, the repertoire was profiled, and TCRdb retains in-frame clones only, with some absent. The sample includes just over 80,000 clones, 81% of them seen just once. Sequenced material: peripheral blood. These receptors all come from a man of 80 years or more with acute or convalescent COVID-19.

This chain connects TRBV28 to TRBJ1-2; TRBD1 might be the D (6 bases). V lost 8 bases and J lost 8, with 15 bases in between. This CDR3 spans 12 amino acids. Germline V gene lookup returns CDR1 MDHEN and CDR2 SYDVKM. The CDR3 region is CASRRGGQGYTF. The CDR3 DNA is TGTGCCAGCCGCCGGGGGGGGCAAGGCTACACCTTC.

The chain joins TRBV28 to TRBJ1-2; tentatively, D is TRBD1 (6 bases). This CDR3 comprises 14 residues. The germline gives CDR1 MDHEN, CDR2 SYDVKM. The V and J ends lost 4 bases and 6 bases respectively, with 15 bases between them. CDR3 nucleotide sequence: TGTGCCAGCAGTTCGGGTGAAACAGGGAATGGCTACACCTTC. Translating it yields CASSSGETGNGYTF.